This TCR beta chain was recorded in a study of T cell responses to AZD1222 COVID-19 vaccine. Turning to the study itself: Analysis merged second doses at about 4 or about 12 weeks. Study outcomes and limitations: Spike-wide vaccine-associated CD4 TCRs dominated at 160-218 and 743-854. Baseline seropositivity occurred in only a handful of AZD1222 recipients.

Trimming at V came to 5 bases and at J to 0 bases, leaving 9 bases not matched to a gene. CDR3 size: 17 residues. Germline CDR1 PRHDT, CDR2 FYEKMQ (reference sequence). Clones were read by immunoSEQ multiplex PCR, and TCRdb kept only the in-frame ones, dropping some. Of about 130,000 clones in the sample, around 87% were seen once. In its sample, this clone was seen once. The antigen is undetermined. The chain couples TRBV13 to TRBJ2-7; 11 bases fit TRBD2. The receptor was derived from an adult in good health. The specimen comprised peripheral blood, sampled on day 0 of AZD1222 vaccination. Here the CDR3 DNA reads TGTGCCAGCAGCCCGTCCGGACTAGCGGGCGCCTCCTACGAGCAGTACTTC. Translated, it gives CASSPSGLAGASYEQYF.